The present T cell receptor (beta chain) was sequenced within a study of cytomegalovirus exposure and HLA in healthy donors. General study findings and limits: Across all donors, roughly uniform sequencing depth was an assumption of the presence/absence analyses. An analysis done earlier found most TCR beta V segments productive about 87% or about 30% of the time. There were a few CMV-associated chains whose specificity for CMV antigens was confirmed in vitro.

PCR involved 60 Vbeta and 13 Jbeta primers. Sequencing was performed with immunoSEQ multiplex PCR; in TCRdb, only in-frame clones are kept and a portion is missing. The repertoire has more than 100,000 clones, 15% of them found once; the top ten carry 1.9%. To note about this clone: Its antigen remains unknown.

The V gene end was trimmed by 4 bases and the J gene end by 8 bases; junction bases not matched to a gene: 11. This CDR3 has 15 residues. Germline CDR1 and CDR2: LNHNV and YYDKDF (reference sequence). This chain connects TRBV15 to TRBJ1-2; 9 bases agree with TRBD1. This clonotype was obtained from a young woman in good health and CMV-seronegative. Input material: PBMCs. The DNA for the CDR3 is TGTGCCACCAGCACCGGACAGGGGATAGCTGGGGGCTACACCTTC. It translates to CATSTGQGIAGGYTF.